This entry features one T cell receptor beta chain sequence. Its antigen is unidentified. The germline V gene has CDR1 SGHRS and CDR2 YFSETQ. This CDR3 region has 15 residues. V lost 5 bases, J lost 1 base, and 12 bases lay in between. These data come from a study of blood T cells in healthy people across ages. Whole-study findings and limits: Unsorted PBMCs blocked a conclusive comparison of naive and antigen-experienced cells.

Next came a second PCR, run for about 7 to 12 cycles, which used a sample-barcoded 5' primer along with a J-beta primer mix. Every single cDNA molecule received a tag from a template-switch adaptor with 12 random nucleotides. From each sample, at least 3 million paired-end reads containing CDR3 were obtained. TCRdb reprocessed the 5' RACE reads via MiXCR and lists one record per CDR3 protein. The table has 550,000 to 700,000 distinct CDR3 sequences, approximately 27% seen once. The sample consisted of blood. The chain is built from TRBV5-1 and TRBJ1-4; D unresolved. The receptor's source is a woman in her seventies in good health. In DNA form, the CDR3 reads TGCGCCAGCAGTCGAGACGGAGGAACTAATGAAAAACTGTTTTTT. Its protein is CASSRDGGTNEKLFF.